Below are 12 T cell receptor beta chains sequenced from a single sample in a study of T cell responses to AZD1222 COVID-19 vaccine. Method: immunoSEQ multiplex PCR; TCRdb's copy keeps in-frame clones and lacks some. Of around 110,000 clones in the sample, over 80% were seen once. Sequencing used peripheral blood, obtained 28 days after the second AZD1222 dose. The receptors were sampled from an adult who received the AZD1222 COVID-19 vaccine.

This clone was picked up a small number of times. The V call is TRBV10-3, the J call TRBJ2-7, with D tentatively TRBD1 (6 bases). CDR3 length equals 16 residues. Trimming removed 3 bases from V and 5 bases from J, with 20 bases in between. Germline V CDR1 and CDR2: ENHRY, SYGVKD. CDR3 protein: CAISDTLQGSKNEQYF. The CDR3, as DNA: TGTGCCATCAGTGACACCCTACAGGGTTCGAAAAACGAGCAGTACTTC.

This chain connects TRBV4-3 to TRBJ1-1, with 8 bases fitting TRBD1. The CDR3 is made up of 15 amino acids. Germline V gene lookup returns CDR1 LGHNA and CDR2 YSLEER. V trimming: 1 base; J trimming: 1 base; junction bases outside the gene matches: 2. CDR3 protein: CASSQGGQGNTEAFF. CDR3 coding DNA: TGCGCCAGCAGCCAAGGAGGACAGGGGAACACTGAAGCTTTCTTT.

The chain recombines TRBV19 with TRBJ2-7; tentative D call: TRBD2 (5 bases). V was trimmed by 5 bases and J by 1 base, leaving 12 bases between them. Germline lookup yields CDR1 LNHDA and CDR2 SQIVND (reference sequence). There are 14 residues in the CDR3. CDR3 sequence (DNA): TGTGCCAGTAGTGATGCGGGTGGTTCCTACGAGCAGTACTTC. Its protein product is CASSDAGGSYEQYF. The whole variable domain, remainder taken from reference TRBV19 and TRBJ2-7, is DGGITQSPKYLFRKEGQNVTLSCEQNLNHDAMYWYRQDPGQGLRLIYYSQIVNDFQKGDIAEGYSVSREKKESFPLTVTSAQKNPTAFYLCASSDAGGSYEQYFGPGTRLTVT.

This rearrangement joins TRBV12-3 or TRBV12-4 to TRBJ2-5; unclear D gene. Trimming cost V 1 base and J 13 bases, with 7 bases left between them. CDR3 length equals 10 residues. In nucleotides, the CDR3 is TGTGCCAGCAGTTTAGGTTTCGGGTACTTC. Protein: CASSLGFGYF.

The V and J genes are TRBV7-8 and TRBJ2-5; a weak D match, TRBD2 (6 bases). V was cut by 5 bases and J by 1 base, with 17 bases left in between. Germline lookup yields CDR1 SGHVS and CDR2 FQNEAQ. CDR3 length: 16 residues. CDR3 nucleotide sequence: TGTGCCAGCAGCCCGCGAACTAGCAGATCCCAAGAGACCCAGTACTTC. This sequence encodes CASSPRTSRSQETQYF.

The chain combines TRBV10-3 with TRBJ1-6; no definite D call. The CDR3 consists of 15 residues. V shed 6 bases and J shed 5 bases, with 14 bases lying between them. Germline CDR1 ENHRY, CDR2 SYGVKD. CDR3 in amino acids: CAIRPGPGDNSPLHF. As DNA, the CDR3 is TGTGCCATCAGGCCAGGTCCCGGGGATAATTCACCCCTCCACTTT.

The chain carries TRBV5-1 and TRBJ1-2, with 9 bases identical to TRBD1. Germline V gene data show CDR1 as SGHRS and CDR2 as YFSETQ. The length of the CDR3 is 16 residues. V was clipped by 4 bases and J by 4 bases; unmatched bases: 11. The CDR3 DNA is TGCGCCAGCAGCACCAGCACAGGGGGCGTTATCTATGGCTACACCTTC. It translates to CASSTSTGGVIYGYTF.

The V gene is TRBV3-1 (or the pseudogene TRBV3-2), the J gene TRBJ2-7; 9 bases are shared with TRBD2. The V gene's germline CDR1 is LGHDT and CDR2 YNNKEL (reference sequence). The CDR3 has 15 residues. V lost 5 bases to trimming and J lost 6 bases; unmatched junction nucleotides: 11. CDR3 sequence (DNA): TGTGCCAGCAGCGTTCGCGGGGGGGCGGTCCCCGAGCAGTACTTC. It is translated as CASSVRGGAVPEQYF.

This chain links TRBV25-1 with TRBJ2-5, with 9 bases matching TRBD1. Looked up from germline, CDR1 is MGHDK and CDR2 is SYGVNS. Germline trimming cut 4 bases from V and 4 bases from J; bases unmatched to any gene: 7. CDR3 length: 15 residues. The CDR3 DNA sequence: TGTGCCAGCAGTGCACCATTGGACAGGGGAGAGACCCAGTACTTC. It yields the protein CASSAPLDRGETQYF.

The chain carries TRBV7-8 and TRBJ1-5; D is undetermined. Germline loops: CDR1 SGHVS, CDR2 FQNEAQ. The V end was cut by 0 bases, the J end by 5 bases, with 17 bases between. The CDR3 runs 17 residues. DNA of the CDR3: TGTGCCAGCAGCTTAGCGCGGAGTGGCGGTTCGCATCAGCCCCAGCATTTT. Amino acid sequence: CASSLARSGGSHQPQHF.

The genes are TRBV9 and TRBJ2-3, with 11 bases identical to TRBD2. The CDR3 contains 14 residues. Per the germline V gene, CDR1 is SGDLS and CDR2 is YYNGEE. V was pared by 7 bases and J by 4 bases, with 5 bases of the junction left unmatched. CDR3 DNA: TGTGCCAGCCAAGGACTAGCGGGTTCAGATACGCAGTATTTT. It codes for CASQGLAGSDTQYF.

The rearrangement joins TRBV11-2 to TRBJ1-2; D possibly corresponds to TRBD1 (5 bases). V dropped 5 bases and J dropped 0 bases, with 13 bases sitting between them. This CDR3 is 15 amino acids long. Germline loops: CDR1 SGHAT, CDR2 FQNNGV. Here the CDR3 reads CASSTRLTANYGYTF. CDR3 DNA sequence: TGTGCCAGCAGCACCCGCTTGACAGCTAACTATGGCTACACCTTC.